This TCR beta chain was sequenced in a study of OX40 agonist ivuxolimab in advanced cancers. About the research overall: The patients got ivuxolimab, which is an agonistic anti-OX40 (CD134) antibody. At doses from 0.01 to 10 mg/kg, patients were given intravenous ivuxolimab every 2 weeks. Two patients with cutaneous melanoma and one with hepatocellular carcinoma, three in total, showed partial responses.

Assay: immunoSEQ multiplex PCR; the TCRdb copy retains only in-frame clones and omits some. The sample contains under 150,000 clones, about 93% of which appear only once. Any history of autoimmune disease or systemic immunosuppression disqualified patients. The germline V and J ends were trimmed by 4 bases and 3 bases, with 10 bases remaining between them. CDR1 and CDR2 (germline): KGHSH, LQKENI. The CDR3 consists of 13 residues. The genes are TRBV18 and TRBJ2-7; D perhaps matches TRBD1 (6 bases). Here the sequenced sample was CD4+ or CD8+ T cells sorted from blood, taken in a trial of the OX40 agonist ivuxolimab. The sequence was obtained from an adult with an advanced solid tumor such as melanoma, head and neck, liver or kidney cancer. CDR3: CASSRLRGYEQYF. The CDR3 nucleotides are TGTGCCAGCTCACGGCTCAGGGGCTACGAGCAGTACTTC.